This TCR beta chain was obtained from a study of lymphopenia after photon versus proton radiotherapy. Data came from immunoSEQ multiplex PCR; TCRdb stores just in-frame clones and leaves some out. The table has 150,000 to 200,000 clones, about nine tenths seen once. Points from the study as a whole: In patients who died, overall survival fell as post-nadir TCR diversity dropped more. Better survival with proton therapy was suggested as possible, not demonstrated. Oligoclonal CD8+ Temra expansion after nadir drove photon patients' diversity drop.

The V end lost 6 bases, the J end lost 7 bases, and 12 bases lay between the germline ends. Per the germline V gene, CDR1 is SQVTM and CDR2 is ANQGSEA. The CDR3 sequence is 11 residues long. Worth noting for this clone: Its antigen is unidentified. Other DNA sequences from this sample encode an identical CDR3 as well.

The clonotype comes from a middle-aged man with gastric cancer. The input for sequencing was peripheral blood, taken from a patient treated with photon-based radiotherapy. This rearrangement joins TRBV29-1 to TRBJ1-2; D unclear. The CDR3 loop reads CSVSWGGGYTF. The CDR3 DNA sequence: TGCAGCGTCTCCTGGGGTGGTGGCTACACCTTC.